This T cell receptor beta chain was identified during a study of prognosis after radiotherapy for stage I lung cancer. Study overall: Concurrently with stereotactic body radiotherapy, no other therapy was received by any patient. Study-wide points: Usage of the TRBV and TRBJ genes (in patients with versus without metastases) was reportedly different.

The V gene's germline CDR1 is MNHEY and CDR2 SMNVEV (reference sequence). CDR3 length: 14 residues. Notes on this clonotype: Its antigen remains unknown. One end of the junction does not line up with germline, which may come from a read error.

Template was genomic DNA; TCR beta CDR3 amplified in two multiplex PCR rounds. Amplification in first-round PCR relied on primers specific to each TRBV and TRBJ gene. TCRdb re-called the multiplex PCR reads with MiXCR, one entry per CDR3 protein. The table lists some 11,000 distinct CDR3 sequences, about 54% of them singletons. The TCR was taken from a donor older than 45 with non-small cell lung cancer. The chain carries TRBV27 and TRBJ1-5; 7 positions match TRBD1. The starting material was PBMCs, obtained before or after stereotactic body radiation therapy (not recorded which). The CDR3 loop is CTRSGDSSNQPQHF. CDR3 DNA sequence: TGTACCAGAAGTGGGGACAGTAGCAATCAGCCCCAGCATTTT.